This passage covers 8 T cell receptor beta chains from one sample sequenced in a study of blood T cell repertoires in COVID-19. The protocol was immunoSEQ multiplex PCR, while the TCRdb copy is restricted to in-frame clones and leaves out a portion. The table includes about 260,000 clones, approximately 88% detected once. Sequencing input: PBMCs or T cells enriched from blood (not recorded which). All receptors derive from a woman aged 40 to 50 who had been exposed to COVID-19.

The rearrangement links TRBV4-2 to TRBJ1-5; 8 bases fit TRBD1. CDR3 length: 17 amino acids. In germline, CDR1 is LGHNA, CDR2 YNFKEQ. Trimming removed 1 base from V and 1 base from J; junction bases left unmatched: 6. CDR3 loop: CASSQGQGILSNQPQHF. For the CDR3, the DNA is TGTGCCAGCAGCCAAGGACAGGGGATATTGAGCAATCAGCCCCAGCATTTT.

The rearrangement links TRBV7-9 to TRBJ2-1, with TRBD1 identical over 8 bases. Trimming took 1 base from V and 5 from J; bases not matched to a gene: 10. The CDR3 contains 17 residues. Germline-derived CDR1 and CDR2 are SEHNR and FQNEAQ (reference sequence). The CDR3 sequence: CASSLGTRDRKDNEQFF. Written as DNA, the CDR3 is TGTGCCAGCAGCTTAGGAACCCGGGACAGGAAAGACAATGAGCAGTTCTTC.

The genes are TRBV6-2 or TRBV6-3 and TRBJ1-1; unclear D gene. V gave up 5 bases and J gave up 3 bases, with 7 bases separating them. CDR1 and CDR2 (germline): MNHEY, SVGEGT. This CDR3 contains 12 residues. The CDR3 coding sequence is TGTGCCAGCAGTCCGGAGTACACTGAAGCTTTCTTT. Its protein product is CASSPEYTEAFF.

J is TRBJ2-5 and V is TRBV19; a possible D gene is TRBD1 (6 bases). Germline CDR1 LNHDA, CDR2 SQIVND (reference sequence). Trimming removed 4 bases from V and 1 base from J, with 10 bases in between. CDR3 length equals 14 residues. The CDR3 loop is CASSTGQLQETQYF. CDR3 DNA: TGTGCCAGTAGTACCGGACAGCTCCAAGAGACCCAGTACTTC.

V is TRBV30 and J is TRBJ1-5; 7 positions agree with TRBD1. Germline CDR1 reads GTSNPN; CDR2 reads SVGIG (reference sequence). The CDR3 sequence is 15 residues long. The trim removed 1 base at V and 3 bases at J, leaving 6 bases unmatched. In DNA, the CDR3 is TGTGCCTGGAGTGGTTTCGGGACAGACAATCAGCCCCAGCATTTT. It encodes CAWSGFGTDNQPQHF.

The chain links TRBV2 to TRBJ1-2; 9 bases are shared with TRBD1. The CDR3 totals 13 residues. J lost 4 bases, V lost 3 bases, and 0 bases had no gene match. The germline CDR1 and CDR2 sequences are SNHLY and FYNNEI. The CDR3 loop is CASSEGQGYGYTF. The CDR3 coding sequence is TGTGCCAGCAGTGAGGGACAGGGCTATGGCTACACCTTC.

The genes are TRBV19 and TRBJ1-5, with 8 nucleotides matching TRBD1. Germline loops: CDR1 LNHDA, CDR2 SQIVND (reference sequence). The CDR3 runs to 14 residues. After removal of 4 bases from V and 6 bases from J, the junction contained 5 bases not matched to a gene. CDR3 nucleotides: TGTGCCAGTAGTACAAGGACAGGGCCTCAGCCCCAGCATTTT. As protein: CASSTRTGPQPQHF.

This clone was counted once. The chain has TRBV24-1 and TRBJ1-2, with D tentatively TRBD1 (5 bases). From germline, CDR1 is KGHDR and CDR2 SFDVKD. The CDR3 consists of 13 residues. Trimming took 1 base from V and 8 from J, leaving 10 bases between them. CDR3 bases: TGTGCCACCAGTGATTTTACCCAGGGCGGCTACACCTTC. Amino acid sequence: CATSDFTQGGYTF.